These T cell receptor beta chains were read from a single sample in a study of blood T cell repertoires in COVID-19. Libraries were prepared by immunoSEQ multiplex PCR; TCRdb keeps only in-frame clonotypes and omits some of them. The profile shows some 240,000 clones, roughly four fifths of them singletons. Sequencing input: peripheral blood. These receptors all stem from an older woman with active or convalescent COVID-19. Both conserved end residues are part of each CDR3. The D gene is left open where the match is weak. Some rows have no size entry. The others give once, few or many, or a class for an expanded clone.

.	TRBV4-3	TRBJ2-1	.	TGCGCCAGCAGCCAAGAGTGGGGGGCCTACAATGAGCAGTTCTTC	CASSQEWGAYNEQFF
.	TRBV11-3	TRBJ2-7	.	TGTGCCAGCAGCTTATATTCAGGGTACGAGCAGTACTTC	CASSLYSGYEQYF
TRBD2	TRBV30	TRBJ2-1	.	TGTGCCTGGAGTGTACAAAGCGGGGGGGCCTTTGAGCAGTTCTTC	CAWSVQSGGAFEQFF
TRBD1	TRBV6-5	TRBJ2-7	once	TGTGCCAGCAGTTACTCCGGGACAGGGGGCTACGAGCAGTACTTC	CASSYSGTGGYEQYF
.	TRBV19	TRBJ1-1	few	TGTGCCAGTAGCATCACGACAGGGAACACTGAAGCTTTCTTT	CASSITTGNTEAFF
TRBD2	TRBV4-2	TRBJ2-3	.	TGTGCCAGCAGCCAAGACGGGGCGGGGGGGCCCACAGATACGCAGTATTTT	CASSQDGAGGPTDTQYF
TRBD2	TRBV27	TRBJ2-5	.	TGTGCCAGCAGTCGGACTAGCGGGGGGCAGGAGACCCAGTACTTC	CASSRTSGGQETQYF
TRBD2	TRBV5-6	TRBJ2-7	.	TGTGCCAGCAGCTCAAGCGGGGGCCTCTCCTACGAGCAGTACTTC	CASSSSGGLSYEQYF
TRBD2	TRBV11-3	TRBJ2-1	.	TGTGCCAGCAGCATAAATTCAGGGCGGGGGGGCCTCAATGAGCAGTTCTTC	CASSINSGRGGLNEQFF
TRBD1	TRBV2	TRBJ2-3	.	TGTGCCAGCACCGCGACAGGGTGGCCCACAGATACGCAGTATTTT	CASTATGWPTDTQYF
.	TRBV2	TRBJ1-6	.	TGTGCCAGCAGGCAGGATAATTCACCCCTCCACTTT	CASRQDNSPLHF
TRBD1	TRBV6-5	TRBJ1-2	.	TGTGCCAGCAGTTACCTCCTGACAGGGGGCGCAAATGGCTACACCTTC	CASSYLLTGGANGYTF
.	TRBV6-5	TRBJ1-3	.	TGTGCCAGCACCTCCACGGCTGGAAACACCATATATTTT	CASTSTAGNTIYF
.	TRBV7-8	TRBJ1-2	.	TGTGCCAGCAGCTTAGATACAGCCACTAACTATGGCTACACCTTC	CASSLDTATNYGYTF
.	TRBV28	TRBJ1-2	.	TGTGCCACTGGGGAGTCCTATGGCTACACCTTC	CATGESYGYTF
TRBD2	TRBV7-6	TRBJ2-1	.	TGTGCCAGCAGCCTCTGGCTAGCGGGGGACGACAATGAGCAGTTCTTC	CASSLWLAGDDNEQFF
.	TRBV4-3	TRBJ1-2	.	TGCGCCAGCAGCCAAGTACTGACAGTGAATGGCTACACCTTC	CASSQVLTVNGYTF
.	TRBV11-2	TRBJ2-3	.	TGTGCCAGCAGCTTAGAGGTCCCGGGGAGGAGCGGGGATACGCAGTATTTT	CASSLEVPGRSGDTQYF
TRBD1	TRBV5-1	TRBJ1-2	once	TGCGCCAGCCAGGCCCATCCGGACAGGGTTGGCGGCTACACCTTC	CASQAHPDRVGGYTF
TRBD1	TRBV30	TRBJ1-5	.	TGTGCCTGGGACAGGGGCGTCGATCAGCCCCAGCATTTT	CAWDRGVDQPQHF
.	TRBV7-9	TRBJ1-6	.	TGTGCCAGCAGCTTAATTGGGCAGAATTCACCCCTCCACTTT	CASSLIGQNSPLHF
TRBD1	TRBV29-1	TRBJ1-1	once	TGCAGCGTTGGCGGCAGGGGGCATTCTGAAGCTTTCTTT	CSVGGRGHSEAFF
.	TRBV27	TRBJ2-6	.	TGTGCCAGCAGCCTCCAGGGGGCCAACGTCCTGACTTTC	CASSLQGANVLTF
.	TRBV19	TRBJ2-7	.	TGTGCCAGTAGTATTCAGGGAACCTACGAGCAGTACTTC	CASSIQGTYEQYF
.	TRBV7-9	TRBJ1-4	many	TGTGCCAGCAGCTTGGGCACAGCGGGGACTGAAAAACTGTTTTTT	CASSLGTAGTEKLFF
TRBD1	TRBV18	TRBJ1-4	.	TGTGCCAGCTCACCCTGGACAGGGATCGATGAAAAACTGTTTTTT	CASSPWTGIDEKLFF
.	TRBV6-6	TRBJ1-2	.	TGTGCCAGCGGGAGTGGCTATGGCTACACCTTC	CASGSGYGYTF
TRBD1	TRBV5-1	TRBJ1-6	.	TGCGCCAGCAGCCGACAGGGCAATAATTCACCCCTCCACTTT	CASSRQGNNSPLHF
.	TRBV9	TRBJ1-6	few	TGTGCCAGCAGCGTAGGCGGGGGATCCTATAATTCACCCCTCCACTTT	CASSVGGGSYNSPLHF
TRBD2	TRBV14	TRBJ2-2	once	TGTGCCAGCAGCCGAACTAGCGCCAACACCGGGGAGCTGTTTTTT	CASSRTSANTGELFF
.	TRBV19	TRBJ2-5	.	TGTGCCAGTAGTATAATGGGACAAGGAGAGACCCAGTACTTC	CASSIMGQGETQYF
TRBD1	TRBV12-3/TRBV12-4	TRBJ1-1	.	TGTGCCAGCAGACGCCGGGACAGGGACAAAGCTTTCTTT	CASRRRDRDKAFF
.	TRBV4-3	TRBJ1-6	many	TGCGCCAGCAGCCAAGATCGACAGATTTATAATTCACCCCTCCACTTT	CASSQDRQIYNSPLHF
.	TRBV29-1	TRBJ2-1	.	TGCAGCACAGCATCATCCTACAATGAGCAGTTCTTC	CSTASSYNEQFF
.	TRBV7-2	TRBJ2-1	.	TGTGCCAGCAGCTCCGGGGCCTACAATGAGCAGTTCTTC	CASSSGAYNEQFF
.	TRBV6-5	TRBJ1-3	.	TGTGCCAGCAGTTACTCGTTTCGGGGTGCGGGAAACACCATATATTTT	CASSYSFRGAGNTIYF
.	TRBV30	TRBJ1-3	.	TGTGCCTGGAGAGGGGTCTCTGGAAACACCATATATTTT	CAWRGVSGNTIYF
.	TRBV2	TRBJ1-6	once	TGTGCCAGCAGTGAAGGCAGGGCACTAAAACCCAATTCACCCCTCCACTTT	CASSEGRALKPNSPLHF
.	TRBV5-5	TRBJ2-7	.	TGTGCCAGCAGCTTGAATGAGGCTCGCTCCTACGAGCAGTACTTC	CASSLNEARSYEQYF
TRBD2	TRBV3-1/TRBV3-2	TRBJ2-1	.	TGTGCCAGCAGACTCGGCGGGGGGCCCTACAATGAGCAGTTCTTC	CASRLGGGPYNEQFF